This TCR beta chain was recovered during a study of T-cell memory formation after mild COVID-19. The CDR3 has 14 residues. Germline CDR1 is SGDLS and CDR2 is YYNGEE. V was pared by 2 bases and J by 0 bases, with 9 bases between. This clonotype was counted between two and nine times. The antigen is unknown. Study-level results: Contracting CD4+ clones sat mainly in CM and EM; CD8+ in EMRA. Contracting clones from day 15 to 85 had balanced CD4/CD8; later expanders favoured CD4+.

TCR alpha and TCR beta cDNA libraries with sample barcodes and UMIs came from 5'RACE using constant-segment primers. In TCRdb, the 5' RACE reads were re-called with MiXCR into one record per CDR3 protein. The table records tens of thousands of distinct CDR3 sequences, more than 12% of them present only once. This clonotype originated in a man aged 18-30 years who had mild COVID-19 (a few samples of this study predate the infection). Cell type and time point are not known. The V gene is TRBV9, the J gene TRBJ2-7, with D uncertain. The sequenced sample was PBMCs or a T cell subset sorted from them (not recorded which). CDR3: CASSVGSSSYEQYF. The CDR3 DNA sequence: TGTGCCAGCAGCGTGGGAAGTAGCTCCTACGAGCAGTACTTC.